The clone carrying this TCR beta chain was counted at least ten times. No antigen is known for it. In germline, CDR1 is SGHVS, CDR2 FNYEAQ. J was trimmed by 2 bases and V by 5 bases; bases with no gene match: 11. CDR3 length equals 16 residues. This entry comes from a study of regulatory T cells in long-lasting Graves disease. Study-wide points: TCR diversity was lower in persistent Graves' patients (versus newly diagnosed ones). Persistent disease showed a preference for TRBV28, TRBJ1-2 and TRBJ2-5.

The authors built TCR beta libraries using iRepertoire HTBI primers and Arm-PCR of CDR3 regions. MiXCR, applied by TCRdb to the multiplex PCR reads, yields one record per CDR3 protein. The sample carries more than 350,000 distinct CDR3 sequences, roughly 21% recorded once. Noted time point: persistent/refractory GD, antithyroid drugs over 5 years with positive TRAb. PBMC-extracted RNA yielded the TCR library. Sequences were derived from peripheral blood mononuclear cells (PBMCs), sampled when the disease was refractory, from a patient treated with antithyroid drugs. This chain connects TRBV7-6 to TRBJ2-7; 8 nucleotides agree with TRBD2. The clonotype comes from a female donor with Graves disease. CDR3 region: CASSAALADWAYEQYF. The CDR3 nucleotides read TGTGCCAGCAGCGCCGCACTAGCGGATTGGGCCTACGAGCAGTACTTC.